This T cell receptor beta chain originates from a study of T cell repertoires in cytomegalovirus infection. Concerning this clonotype: As yet, its antigen is unknown.

With 1 base removed from V and 2 bases from J, the gap between germline ends came to 7 bases. CDR3 length: 14 amino acids. Whole-study results and caveats: Dominant in the ex vivo response were TCR beta clonotypes restricted by HLA-C and specific for CMV.

TCRdb reanalysed the reads using MiXCR and keeps one entry per CDR3 protein. This sample carries hundreds of thousands of distinct CDR3 sequences, roughly 24% of them seen once, and the ten largest clones take roughly 8%. Sequencing was done on a sample of CD8+ T cells from PBMCs. The J gene is TRBJ2-3, the V gene TRBV12-3 or TRBV12-4; no reliable D call. The sequence came from a human donor in good health (CMV status not recorded). Some clones in this sample may be carry-over from other donors' samples. CDR3 protein: CASSLGQTTDTQYF. CDR3 DNA sequence: TGTGCCAGCAGTTTAGGGCAAACCACAGATACGCAGTATTTT.